This T cell receptor (beta chain) is drawn from a study of T cell repertoires in cytomegalovirus infection. At the level of the study: Public TCR beta signature analysis indicated the presence of both CMV infection and matching HLA type.

Germline V gene sequence: CDR1 SGHAT, CDR2 FQNNGV. With 5 bases removed from V and 8 bases from J, the gap between germline ends came to 15 bases. The CDR3 totals 14 residues. This clonotype was found many times. The antigen is unknown. Using its own MiXCR run on the reads, TCRdb lists one record per CDR3 protein. Of approximately 500,000 distinct CDR3 sequences detected, over 9% appear once; the ten largest clones hold roughly a tenth. Study outcomes and limitations: Clonotypes of TCR beta that were HLA-C-restricted and CMV-specific dominated the ex vivo response.

The chain joins TRBV11-2 to TRBJ1-4; unclear D gene. The sample taken for sequencing was PBMCs. The sequence derives from a human donor in good health (CMV status not recorded). Some clones in this sample may be carry-over from other donors' samples. The CDR3 DNA is TGTGCCAGCAGCCCCGGGTCGCGGGGAGAAAAACTGTTTTTT. Amino acid sequence: CASSPGSRGEKLFF.